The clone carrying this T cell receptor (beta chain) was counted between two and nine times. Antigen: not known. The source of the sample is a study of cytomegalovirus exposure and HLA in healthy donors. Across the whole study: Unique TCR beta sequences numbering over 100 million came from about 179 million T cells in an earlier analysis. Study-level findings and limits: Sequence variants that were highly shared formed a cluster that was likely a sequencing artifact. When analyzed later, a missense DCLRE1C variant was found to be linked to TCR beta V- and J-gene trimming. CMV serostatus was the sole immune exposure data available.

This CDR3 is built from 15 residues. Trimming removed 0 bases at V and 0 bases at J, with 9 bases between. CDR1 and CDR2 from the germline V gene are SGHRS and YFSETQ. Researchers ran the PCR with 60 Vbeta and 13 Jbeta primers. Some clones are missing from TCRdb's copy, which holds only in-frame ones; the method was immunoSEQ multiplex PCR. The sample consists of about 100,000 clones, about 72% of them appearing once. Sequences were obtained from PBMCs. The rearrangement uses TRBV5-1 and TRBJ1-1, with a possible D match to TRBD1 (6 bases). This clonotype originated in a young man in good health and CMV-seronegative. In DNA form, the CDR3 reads TGCGCCAGCAGCTTGGACAGGGCAATGAACACTGAAGCTTTCTTT. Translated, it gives CASSLDRAMNTEAFF.